These T cell receptor beta chains were read from a single sample in a study of T cells after yellow fever vaccination. Via MiXCR, TCRdb re-called the 5' RACE reads, giving one row per CDR3 protein. The repertoire consists of around 70,000 distinct CDR3 sequences, with more than 5.5% occurring once and the leading ten covering roughly 35%. This specimen was CD8+ T cells sorted from PBMCs, taken 5 days after the first yellow fever vaccination. These receptors came from a man younger than 35 who received the YFV17D yellow fever vaccine. The CDR3 runs from the conserved cysteine through the conserved F or W. The D gene is left open where the match is weak. Clone sizes are given selectively: once, few, many, or a class where the clone is expanded.

medium-sized	NA	TRBV27	TRBJ1-1	CASTLTSANTEAFF	TGTGCCAGCACCCTGACGAGTGCGAACACTGAAGCTTTCTTT
many	TRBD1	TRBV4-1	TRBJ1-1	CASSQGFPQGAVEAFF	TGCGCCAGCAGCCAAGGGTTCCCGCAGGGGGCGGTCGAAGCTTTCTTT
NA	TRBD1	TRBV29-1	TRBJ2-2	CSVEDLRAGGRRNTGELFF	TGCAGCGTTGAAGATCTTCGGGCAGGGGGCAGAAGGAACACCGGGGAGCTGTTTTTT
many	TRBD1	TRBV4-2	TRBJ1-1	CASSQEEGANTEAFF	TGTGCCAGCAGCCAAGAGGAGGGGGCGAACACTGAAGCTTTCTTT
many	TRBD1	TRBV5-5	TRBJ2-1	CASSPSTGGRNEQFF	TGTGCCAGCAGCCCCTCGACAGGGGGGAGAAATGAGCAGTTCTTC
NA	NA	TRBV27	TRBJ2-3	CASSFRGVDTQYF	TGTGCCAGCAGTTTCCGGGGAGTAGATACGCAGTATTTT
few	NA	TRBV7-9	TRBJ2-1	CASSPYRRGTGYEQFF	TGTGCCAGCAGCCCTTATCGTCGGGGGACGGGGTATGAGCAGTTCTTC
few	NA	TRBV6-6	TRBJ2-1	CATWTINEQFF	TGTGCCACCTGGACCATCAATGAGCAGTTCTTC
NA	NA	TRBV2	TRBJ2-7	CASSLTYEQYF	TGTGCCAGCAGTCTAACCTACGAGCAGTACTTC
NA	TRBD1	TRBV5-1	TRBJ2-7	CASSYQGAYEQYF	TGCGCCAGCAGCTATCAGGGGGCCTACGAGCAGTACTTC
NA	TRBD2	TRBV5-4	TRBJ2-5	CATAAGGAFLLETHYF	TGCGCCACAGCGGCCGGGGGGGCATTTCTTCTCGAGACCCACTACTTC
many	NA	TRBV7-2	TRBJ1-1	CASSPGPSQGAFF	TGTGCCAGCAGCCCTGGGCCTTCCCAGGGAGCTTTCTTT
NA	NA	TRBV14	TRBJ1-4	CASSRRATNEKLFF	TGTGCCAGCAGCCGGAGGGCAACTAATGAAAAACTGTTTTTT
few	TRBD1	TRBV30	TRBJ1-1	CAWSAGQGRTEAFF	TGTGCCTGGAGTGCCGGACAGGGAAGGACTGAAGCTTTCTTT
few	NA	TRBV27	TRBJ2-3	CASSLAVGQDLRSPTDTQYF	TGTGCCAGCAGTTTAGCGGTTGGGCAGGATCTGAGGTCCCCCACAGATACGCAGTATTTT
NA	NA	TRBV4-1	TRBJ2-2	CASSQDGIPTGELFF	TGCGCCAGCAGCCAAGATGGGATCCCCACCGGGGAGCTGTTTTTT
many	NA	TRBV7-8	TRBJ1-5	CASSSQRFHQPQHF	TGTGCCAGCAGCTCCCAGCGTTTTCATCAGCCCCAGCATTTT
many	NA	TRBV4-2	TRBJ2-5	CASSHSWGTQETQYF	TGTGCCAGCAGCCACTCCTGGGGGACGCAAGAGACCCAGTACTTC
few	NA	TRBV7-2	TRBJ2-1	CASSTIHLGDNEQFF	TGTGCCAGCAGCACCATTCACCTAGGAGACAATGAGCAGTTCTTC
few	NA	TRBV7-9	TRBJ1-5	CASSRDSGNQPQHF	TGTGCCAGCAGCCGAGATTCGGGGAATCAGCCCCAGCATTTT
many	NA	TRBV29-1	TRBJ2-3	CSVQGSTDTQYF	TGCAGCGTTCAGGGGTCCACAGATACGCAGTATTTT
few	NA	TRBV23-1	TRBJ1-4	CASIPRVLEEKLFF	TGCGCCAGCATTCCTCGGGTTTTAGAAGAAAAACTGTTTTTT
NA	NA	TRBV5-8	TRBJ2-1	CASTRGVSGDDEQFF	TGTGCCAGCACCAGAGGTGTGTCCGGCGACGATGAGCAGTTCTTC
NA	TRBD1	TRBV4-3	TRBJ1-1	CASSQDGQGSTEAFF	TGCGCCAGCAGCCAAGACGGACAGGGCAGCACTGAAGCTTTCTTT
many	NA	TRBV19	TRBJ2-7	CASSISEFSYEQYF	TGTGCCAGTAGTATTTCGGAATTCTCCTACGAGCAGTACTTC
NA	TRBD2	TRBV4-3	TRBJ2-3	CASSQLYSGGEEDTQYF	TGCGCCAGCAGCCAACTTTATAGCGGGGGGGAGGAAGATACGCAGTATTTT
NA	NA	TRBV29-1	TRBJ2-7	CSVEDQVSGLSYEQYF	TGCAGCGTTGAAGATCAGGTGAGCGGGCTGTCCTACGAGCAGTACTTC
many	NA	TRBV27	TRBJ2-3	CASSLGGHTQYF	TGTGCCAGCAGTTTGGGCGGTCATACGCAGTATTTT
few	NA	TRBV4-3	TRBJ1-3	CASSQGRSERSGNTIYF	TGCGCCAGCAGCCAAGGTCGGAGCGAACGCTCTGGAAACACCATATATTTT
few	TRBD1	TRBV4-2	TRBJ1-6	CASSRAGQDYNSPLHF	TGTGCCAGCAGCCGAGCCGGACAGGACTATAATTCACCCCTCCACTTT